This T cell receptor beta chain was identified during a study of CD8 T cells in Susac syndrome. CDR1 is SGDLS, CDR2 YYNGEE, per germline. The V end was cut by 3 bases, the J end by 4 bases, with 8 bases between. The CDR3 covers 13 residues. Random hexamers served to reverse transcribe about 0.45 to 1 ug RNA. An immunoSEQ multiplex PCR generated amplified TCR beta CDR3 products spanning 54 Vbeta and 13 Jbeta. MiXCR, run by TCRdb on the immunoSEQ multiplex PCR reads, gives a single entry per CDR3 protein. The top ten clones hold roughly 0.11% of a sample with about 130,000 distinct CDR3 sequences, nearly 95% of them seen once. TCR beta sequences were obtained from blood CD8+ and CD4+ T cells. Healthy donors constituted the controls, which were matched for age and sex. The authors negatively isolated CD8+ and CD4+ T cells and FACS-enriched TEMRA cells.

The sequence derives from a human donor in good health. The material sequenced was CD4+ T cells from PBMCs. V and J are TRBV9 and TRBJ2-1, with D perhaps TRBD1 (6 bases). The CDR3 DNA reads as TGTGCCAGCAGCGGCGGACAGTACAATGAGCAGTTCTTC. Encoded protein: CASSGGQYNEQFF.